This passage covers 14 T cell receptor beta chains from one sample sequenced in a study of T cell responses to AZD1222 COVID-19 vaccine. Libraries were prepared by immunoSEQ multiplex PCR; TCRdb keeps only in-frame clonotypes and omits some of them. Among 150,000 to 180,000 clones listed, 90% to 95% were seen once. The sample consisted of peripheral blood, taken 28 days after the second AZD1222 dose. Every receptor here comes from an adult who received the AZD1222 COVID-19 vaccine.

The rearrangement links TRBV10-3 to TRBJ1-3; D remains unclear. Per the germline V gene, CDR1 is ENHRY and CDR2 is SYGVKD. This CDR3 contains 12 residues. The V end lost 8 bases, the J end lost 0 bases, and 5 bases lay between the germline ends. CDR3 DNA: TGTGCCATCGGTGCCTCTGGAAACACCATATATTTT. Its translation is CAIGASGNTIYF.

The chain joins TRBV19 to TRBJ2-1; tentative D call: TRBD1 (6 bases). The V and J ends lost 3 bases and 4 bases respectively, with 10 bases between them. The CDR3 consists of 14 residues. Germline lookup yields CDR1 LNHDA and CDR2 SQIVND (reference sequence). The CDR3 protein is CASSIQTGYNEQFF. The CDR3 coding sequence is TGTGCCAGTAGTATCCAGACAGGATACAATGAGCAGTTCTTC.

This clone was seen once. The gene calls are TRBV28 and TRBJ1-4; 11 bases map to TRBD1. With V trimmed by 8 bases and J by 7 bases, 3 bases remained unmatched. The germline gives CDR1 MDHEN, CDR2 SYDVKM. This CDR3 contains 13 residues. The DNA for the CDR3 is TGTGCCAGCCGGGACAGGGGGGTTGAAAAACTGTTTTTT. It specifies CASRDRGVEKLFF.

The CDR3 nucleotides are TGTGCCACCAGCAGACCGGGACAGGGTTTTTCACCCCTCCACTTT. It specifies CATSRPGQGFSPLHF. The chain employs TRBV15 and TRBJ1-6; 9 bases are a match to TRBD1. The germline V gene has CDR1 LNHNV and CDR2 YYDKDF (reference sequence). Losses at the gene ends were 2 bases for V and 9 bases for J; bases not matched to a gene: 5. The CDR3 has 15 amino acids.

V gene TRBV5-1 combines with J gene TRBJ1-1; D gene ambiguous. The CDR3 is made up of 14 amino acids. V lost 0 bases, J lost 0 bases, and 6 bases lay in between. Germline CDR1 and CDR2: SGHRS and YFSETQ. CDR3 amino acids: CASSLELLNTEAFF. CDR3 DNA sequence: TGCGCCAGCAGCTTGGAGTTGTTGAACACTGAAGCTTTCTTT.

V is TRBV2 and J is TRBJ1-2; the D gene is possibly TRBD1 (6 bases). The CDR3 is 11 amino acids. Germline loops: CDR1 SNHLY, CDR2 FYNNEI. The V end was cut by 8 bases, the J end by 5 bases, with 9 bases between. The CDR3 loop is CASARGYGYTF. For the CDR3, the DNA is TGTGCCAGCGCCAGGGGATATGGCTACACCTTC. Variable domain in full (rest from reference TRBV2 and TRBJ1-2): EPEVTQTPSHQVTQMGQEVILRCVPISNHLYFYWYRQILGQKVEFLVSFYNNEISEKSEIFDDQFSVERPDGSNFTLKIRSTKLEDSAMYFCASARGYGYTFGSGTRLTVV.

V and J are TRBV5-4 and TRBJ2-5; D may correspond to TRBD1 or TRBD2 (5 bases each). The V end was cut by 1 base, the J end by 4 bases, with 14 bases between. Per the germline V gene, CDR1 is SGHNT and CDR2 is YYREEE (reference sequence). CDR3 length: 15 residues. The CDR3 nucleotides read TGTGCCAGCAGCTTGTCGCGTGAGAGGGGAGAGACCCAGTACTTC. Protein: CASSLSRERGETQYF.

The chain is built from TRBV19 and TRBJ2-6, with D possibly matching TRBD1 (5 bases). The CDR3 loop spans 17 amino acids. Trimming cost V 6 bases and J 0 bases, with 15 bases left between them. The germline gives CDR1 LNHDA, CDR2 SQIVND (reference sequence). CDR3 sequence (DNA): TGTGCCAGTAGCGCTCAGGACACCCGCTCTGGGGCCAACGTCCTGACTTTC. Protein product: CASSAQDTRSGANVLTF.

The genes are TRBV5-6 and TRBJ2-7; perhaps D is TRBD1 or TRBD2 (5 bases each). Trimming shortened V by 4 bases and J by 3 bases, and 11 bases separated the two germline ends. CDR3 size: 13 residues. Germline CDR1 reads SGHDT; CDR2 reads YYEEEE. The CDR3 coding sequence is TGTGCCAGCAGCCCGGGACCGATCTACGAGCAGTACTTC. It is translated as CASSPGPIYEQYF.

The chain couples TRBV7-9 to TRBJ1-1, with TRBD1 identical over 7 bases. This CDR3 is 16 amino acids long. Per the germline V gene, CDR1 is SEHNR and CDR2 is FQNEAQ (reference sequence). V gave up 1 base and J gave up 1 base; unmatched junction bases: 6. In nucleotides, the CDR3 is TGTGCCAGCAGCTTAGGGGGACAGACAGCGAACACTGAAGCTTTCTTT. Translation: CASSLGGQTANTEAFF.

This CDR3 is CASSLEPQTGYNEQFF. The DNA for the CDR3 is TGTGCCAGCAGCTTAGAGCCCCAAACCGGGTACAATGAGCAGTTCTTC. This sequence joins TRBV7-9 and TRBJ2-1; no firm D call. The CDR3 is made up of 16 amino acids. Germline V gene sequence: CDR1 SEHNR, CDR2 FQNEAQ (reference sequence). V shed 1 base and J shed 4 bases, with 14 bases lying between them.

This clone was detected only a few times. The CDR3, as DNA: TGTGCCAGCAGCCTCCCTGGGACATCCTACGGCTACACCTTC. Amino acids: CASSLPGTSYGYTF. The gene calls are TRBV3-1 (or the pseudogene TRBV3-2) and TRBJ1-2, with a weak D call TRBD1 (6 bases). Trimming cost V 4 bases and J 8 bases, with 17 bases left between them. Germline CDR1 is LGHDT and CDR2 is YNNKEL (reference sequence). CDR3 length: 14 amino acids.

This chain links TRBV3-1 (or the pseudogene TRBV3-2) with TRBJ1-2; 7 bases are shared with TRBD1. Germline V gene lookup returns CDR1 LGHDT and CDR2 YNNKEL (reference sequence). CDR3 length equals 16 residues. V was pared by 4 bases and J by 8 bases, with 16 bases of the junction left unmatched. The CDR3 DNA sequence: TGTGCCAGCAGCCTTACTCCTTCCGACAGGGTAGGCGGCTACACCTTC. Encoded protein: CASSLTPSDRVGGYTF.

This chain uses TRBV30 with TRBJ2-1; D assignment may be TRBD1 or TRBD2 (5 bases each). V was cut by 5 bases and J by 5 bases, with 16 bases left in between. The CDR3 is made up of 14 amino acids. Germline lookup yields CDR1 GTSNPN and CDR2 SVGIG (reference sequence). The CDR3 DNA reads TGTGCCTGGCAACCGGGACGAGTGAACAATGAGCAGTTCTTC. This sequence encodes CAWQPGRVNNEQFF.